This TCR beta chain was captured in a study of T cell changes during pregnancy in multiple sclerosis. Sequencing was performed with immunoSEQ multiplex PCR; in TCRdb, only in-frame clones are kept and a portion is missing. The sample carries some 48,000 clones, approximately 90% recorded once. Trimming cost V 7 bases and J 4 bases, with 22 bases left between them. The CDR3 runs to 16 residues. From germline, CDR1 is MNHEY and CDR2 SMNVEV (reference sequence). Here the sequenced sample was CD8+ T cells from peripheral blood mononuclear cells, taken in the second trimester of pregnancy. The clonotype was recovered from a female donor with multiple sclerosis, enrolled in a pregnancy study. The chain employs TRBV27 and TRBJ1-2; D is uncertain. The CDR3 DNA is TGTGCCAGCAAACCCTCCGAAGGAGATTGGAGCTATGGCTACACCTTC. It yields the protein CASKPSEGDWSYGYTF.